The source of this T cell receptor beta chain is a study of blood T cell repertoires in COVID-19 (dated by TCRdb to about 2020). At the level of the whole study: Samples covering the acute and convalescent phases of COVID-19 were provided by collaborators in the United States, Italy and Spain. The material from the prospective study consisted of cDNA or gDNA derived from T cells, B-cell-depleted T cells, or PBMCs. Subjects who had been exposed to COVID-19, were actively infected with it, or had recovered from it provided the deeply sampled blood TCRbeta repertoires that made up the dataset. The repertoires were made available in a free public database intended to serve as a resource for research on the immune response to SARS-CoV-2. The samples were drawn from the first 160 participants of the ongoing ImmuneRACE study and from more than 1,000 subjects provided by 6 global collaborators. The sample metadata nearly always contained a de-identified subject ID, COVID-19 status, age in years and sex. Where available, HLA class I and class II types were obtained from metadata supplied by the sample provider rather than from assay-based typing.

There are a few counts of this clone. No antigen is known for it. No per-base quality is available; no much larger clone lies one base away. Study-wide findings and limitations: The quantity of clinical and demographic metadata differed by source and by participant and was supplied without curation.

TCRbeta CDR3 regions were amplified from genomic DNA by means of the immunoSEQ Assay, a bias-controlled multiplex PCR. Turning to the authors' computational methods: The number of nucleated cells in each sample was estimated from the amplification of reference gene primers within the assay. Sequence reads were collapsed and filtered to measure the absolute abundance of every unique TCRbeta CDR3 rearrangement. Productive Simpson clonality was computed per sample as the square root of Simpson's diversity index over productive rearrangements. The table was pulled from immuneACCESS by TCRdb, which kept in-frame rearrangements only. Such tables lose some clones; where checked, under half of the loss comes from unresolved V genes, and the rest has no known cause. V and J calls and clone size are those listed in that table; D and trimming were worked out from the DNA. For this sample there are some 150,000 clones; around four fifths appear just once. The ten biggest clones cover 2.2% of the sample.

Collaborating institutions collected whole blood in K2EDTA tubes following their own protocols. For TCRbeta analysis, collaborators shipped samples in one of three forms: frozen whole blood, isolated PBMCs, or DNA extracted from either of those sample types. The source of this sequence is a man between 70 and 80 years old with acute or convalescent COVID-19. Material: peripheral blood.

CDR3 protein: CASRNGWAQPQHF. The nucleotides are TGTGCCAGCAGGAACGGATGGGCTCAGCCCCAGCATTTT. The chain is made from TRBV28 and TRBJ1-5; the D gene lacks a confident call. The CDR3 runs 13 residues from the cysteine to the phenylalanine. Of the read, only the CDR3 DNA is kept; its 39 bases are in frame from base 1. The CDR1 and CDR2 encoded by the germline V gene are MDHEN and SYDVKM. The V and J ends are trimmed by 6 bases and 6 bases, leaving 12 bases between them.